Sequencing of this T cell receptor (beta chain) was carried out in a study of OX40 agonist ivuxolimab in advanced cancers. V lost 1 base and J 11 bases, leaving 14 bases between the germline ends. The CDR3 has 14 amino acids. Germline values: CDR1 SGHTA, CDR2 FQGNSA. By sample share, this clone is medium-sized (0.01 to 0.1%). Sequencing used immunoSEQ multiplex PCR; TCRdb keeps in-frame clones, though not all of them. Of 23,000 or so clones in the sample, over 65% were seen once. The receptor's source is an adult with an advanced solid tumor such as melanoma, head and neck, liver or kidney cancer. This chain uses TRBV7-2 with TRBJ1-4; D is unresolved. Sequencing was performed on CD4+ or CD8+ T cells sorted from blood, taken in a trial of the OX40 agonist ivuxolimab. This CDR3 reads CASSLDKAGRKLFF. The CDR3 nucleotides read TGTGCCAGCAGCTTAGATAAGGCGGGAAGGAAACTGTTTTTT.